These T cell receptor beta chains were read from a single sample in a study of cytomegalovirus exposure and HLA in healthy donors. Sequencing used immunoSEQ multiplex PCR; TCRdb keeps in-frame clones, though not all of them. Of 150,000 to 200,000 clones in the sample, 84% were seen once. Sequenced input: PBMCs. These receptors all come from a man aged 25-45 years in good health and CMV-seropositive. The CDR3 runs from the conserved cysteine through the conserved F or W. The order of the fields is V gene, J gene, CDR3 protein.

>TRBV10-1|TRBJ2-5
CASSRGPFETQYF
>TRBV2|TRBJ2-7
CASSTPGQGYEQYF
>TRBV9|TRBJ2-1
CASSVEGTSDEQFF
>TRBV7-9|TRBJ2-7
CASSLGTSGPYEQYF
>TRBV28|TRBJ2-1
CASSLGLAAHNEQFF
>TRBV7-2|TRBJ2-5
CASSLRSGDETQYF
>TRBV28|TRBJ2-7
CASNGGGREQYF
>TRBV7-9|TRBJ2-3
CASSLDLTGADTQYF
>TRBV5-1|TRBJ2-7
CASSSSTGTDSYEQYF
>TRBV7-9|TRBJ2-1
CASSPRNEQFF
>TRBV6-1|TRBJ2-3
CASSGLSVSTDTQYF
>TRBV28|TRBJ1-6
CASSLRHDSPLHF
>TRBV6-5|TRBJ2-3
CASSYSRAPGWDTQYF
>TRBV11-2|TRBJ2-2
CASSATASGVTGELFF
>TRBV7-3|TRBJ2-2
CASSFQGELFF
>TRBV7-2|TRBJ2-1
CASSSAPSGGPRQFF
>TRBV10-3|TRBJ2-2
CAISASTGPTGELFF
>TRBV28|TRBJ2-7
CASSLMDRPYEQYF
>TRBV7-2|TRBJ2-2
CASSSRAPGTGGTGELFF
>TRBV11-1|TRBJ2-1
CASSVGLNSYNEQFF
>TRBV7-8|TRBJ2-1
CASRAARSGAYNEQFF
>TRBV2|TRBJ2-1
CASSPPGLAGIIEEQFF
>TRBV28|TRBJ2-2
CASSHGTGEGTGELFF
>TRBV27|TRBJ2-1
CASSGGRGLAGSYNEQFF
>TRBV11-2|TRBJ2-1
CASSVLAGQLYNEQFF
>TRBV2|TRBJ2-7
CASSDLKRAAEYEQYF
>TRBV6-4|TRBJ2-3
CASSEGQGHTDTQYF
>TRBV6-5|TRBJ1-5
CASSYSNSEEDQPQHF
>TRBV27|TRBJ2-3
CASSLLGGEKQYF
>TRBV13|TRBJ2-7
CASSSRWGRYEQYF
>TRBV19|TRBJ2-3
CASSIGEWTDTQYF
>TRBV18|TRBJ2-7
CASSGDRPSYEQYF
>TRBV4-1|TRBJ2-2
CASSQDRGGWTGELFF
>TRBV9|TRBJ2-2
CASSVVAGGPSDTGELFF
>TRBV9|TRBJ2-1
CASSVATAAALSYNEQFF
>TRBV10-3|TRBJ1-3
CAISDRHTGNTIYF
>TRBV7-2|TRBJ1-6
CASSIHTMGQGGSPLHF
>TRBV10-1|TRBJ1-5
CASSEVGSDQPQHF
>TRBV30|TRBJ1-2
CAWSTQSVYGYTF
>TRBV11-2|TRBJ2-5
CASSLSYQETQYF
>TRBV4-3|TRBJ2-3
CASSQDPPPSTDTQYF
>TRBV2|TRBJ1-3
CASSGQPGNTIYF
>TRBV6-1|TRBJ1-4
CASSGLQGRNEKLFF
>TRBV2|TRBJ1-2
CASSEGQGGYYGYTF
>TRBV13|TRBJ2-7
CASSLRHPGYEQYF
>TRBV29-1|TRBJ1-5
CSVSSDRGVNQPQHF
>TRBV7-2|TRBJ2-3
CASSLAVLWARGGPDTQYF
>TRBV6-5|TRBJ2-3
CASTSGGRTDTQYF
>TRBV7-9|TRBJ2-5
CASSLGSRPPREETQYF
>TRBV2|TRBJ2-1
CASRDSTYNEQFF
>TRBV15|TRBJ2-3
CATSRDITHPDTQYF
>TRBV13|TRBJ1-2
CASSLGQGTGGATFYGYTF
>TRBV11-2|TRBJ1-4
CASSLAGGYEKLFF
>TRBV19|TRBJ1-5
CASSGTLNQPQHF
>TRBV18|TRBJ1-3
CASSPRQGLSGNTIYF